These 9 T cell receptor beta chains were sequenced from one sample in a study of shared clonotypes between healthy human individuals. Data came from immunoSEQ multiplex PCR; TCRdb stores just in-frame clones and leaves some out. The data show 2,500,000 or so clones, with roughly nine tenths seen just once and over 0.12% held by the top ten. Material for sequencing was naive CD4+ T cells sorted from blood. The subset denotes: CD45RA+ positively selected. These receptors all stem from a man between 18 and 29 years old in good health.

This chain links TRBV9 with TRBJ2-4, with D perhaps TRBD1 (6 bases). Trimming took off 0 bases at V and 2 bases at J, with 18 bases between the two ends. This CDR3 comprises 18 residues. Looked up from germline, CDR1 is SGDLS and CDR2 is YYNGEE. The CDR3, as DNA: TGTGCCAGCAGCGTAGATGGGGGAACGACAGGCTCCAAAAACATTCAGTACTTC. This translates into CASSVDGGTTGSKNIQYF.

Worth noting for this clone: The same CDR3 is also encoded by other DNA sequences in this sample. CDR3 sequence reads: CASSQYETQYF. The CDR3 bases are TGTGCCAGCAGCCAATACGAGACCCAGTACTTC. The J gene is TRBJ2-5, the V gene TRBV14; D is ambiguous. CDR1 is SGHDN, CDR2 FVKESK, per germline. The ends were cut back, 2 bases at V and 5 bases at J, with 3 bases in the middle. The CDR3 covers 11 residues.

J is TRBJ2-7 and V is TRBV7-9, with D possibly matching TRBD1 (5 bases). The CDR3 loop spans 14 amino acids. Between the trimmed V and J ends, which lost 5 bases and 3 bases, there was a span of 14 bases. Germline-derived CDR1 and CDR2 are SEHNR and FQNEAQ (reference sequence). CDR3 nucleotides: TGTGCCAGCAGCCCCAGGGCCGACAGCTACGAGCAGTACTTC. This translates into CASSPRADSYEQYF. The full variable domain, rest sourced from reference TRBV7-9 and TRBJ2-7, is DTGVSQNPRHKITKRGQNVTFRCDPISEHNRLYWYRQTLGQGPEFLTYFQNEAQLEKSRLLSDRFSAERPKGSFSTLEIQRTEQGDSAMYLCASSPRADSYEQYFGPGTRLTVT.

The chain uses TRBV30 and TRBJ1-5; D gene uncertain. Germline CDR1 reads GTSNPN; CDR2 reads SVGIG (reference sequence). V gave up 2 bases and J gave up 2 bases, with 19 bases separating them. The CDR3 covers 17 residues. CDR3 in amino acids: CAWSPWAARSGNQPQHF. In DNA, the CDR3 is TGTGCCTGGAGTCCCTGGGCAGCCAGGTCCGGCAATCAGCCCCAGCATTTT.

The rearrangement uses TRBV11-2 and TRBJ1-5; a weak D match, TRBD1 (6 bases). The CDR3 loop spans 14 amino acids. Deletions cut 3 bases from V and 3 bases from J, with 9 bases between. Germline CDR1 is SGHAT and CDR2 is FQNNGV. The CDR3 region is CASSFSGVNQPQHF. CDR3 coding DNA: TGTGCCAGCAGCTTTTCAGGGGTCAATCAGCCCCAGCATTTT.

V is TRBV11-2 and J is TRBJ1-4; D gene uncertain. Trimming pared 7 bases from V and 3 bases from J, leaving 21 bases between. Germline V CDR1 and CDR2: SGHAT, FQNNGV. The CDR3 loop spans 17 amino acids. The CDR3 DNA sequence: TGTGCCAGCAACCGAGGGCGGATGATGGATCCTAATGAAAAACTGTTTTTT. This gives the protein CASNRGRMMDPNEKLFF. The whole variable domain, filled in from reference TRBV11-2 and TRBJ1-4, reads EAGVAQSPRYKIIEKRQSVAFWCNPISGHATLYWYQQILGQGPKLLIQFQNNGVVDDSQLPKDRFSAERLKGVDSTLKIQPAKLEDSAVYLCASNRGRMMDPNEKLFFGSGTQLSVL.

The chain joins TRBV11-2 to TRBJ1-2, with TRBD1 matching over 7 bases. The V gene end was trimmed by 5 bases and the J gene end by 8 bases; junction bases not matched to a gene: 8. Germline CDR1 reads SGHAT; CDR2 reads FQNNGV. This CDR3 is 13 amino acids long. CDR3 DNA sequence: TGTGCCAGCAGCCGTGACAGGGACGGCGGCTACACCTTC. Translation: CASSRDRDGGYTF.

Notes on this clone: A read error may produce the germline difference seen at one junction end. The CDR3 spells CSVQEIPRTEAFF. The CDR3 DNA is TGCAGCGTTCAAGAAATTCCAAGGACTGAAGCTTTCTTT. V gene TRBV29-1 combines with J gene TRBJ1-1, with D uncertain. The CDR3 consists of 13 residues. Germline assignment: CDR1 SQVTM and CDR2 ANQGSEA.

As for this clone: This CDR3 is also generated by other DNA sequences in the sample. The chain uses TRBV29-1 and TRBJ2-5, with D perhaps TRBD1 or TRBD2 (6 bases each). The CDR3 spans 12 residues. The germline V and J ends were trimmed by 3 bases and 5 bases, with 10 bases remaining between them. Germline V gives CDR1 SQVTM, CDR2 ANQGSEA. The CDR3 coding sequence is TGCAGCGTTGAGGGGGGCCAGGAGACCCAGTACTTC. Amino acid sequence: CSVEGGQETQYF.